Listed below are T cell receptor beta chains from one sample, sequenced in a study of blood T cell repertoires in COVID-19. The assay was immunoSEQ multiplex PCR, and TCRdb's table has in-frame clones only and misses some. The sample shows 210,000 or so clones, more than 70% of them seen only once. Sequencing input: peripheral blood. The receptors were sampled from a woman in her forties who had recovered from COVID-19. CDR3s include the opening cysteine and the closing phenylalanine or tryptophan. The order of the fields is J gene, CDR3 length, D gene, V gene, clone size, CDR3 protein, CDR3 DNA. D genes are given only for firm matches. Size is stated for part of the rows, as once, few or many counts, or as a class when the clone is expanded.

>TRBJ1-6|15|NA|TRBV27|NA
CASSLSGTLRVELHF
TGTGCCAGCAGTTTATCTGGGACATTACGCGTGGAACTCCACTTT
>TRBJ2-3|14|NA|TRBV7-9|once
CASSPFQDTDTQYF
TGTGCCAGCAGCCCCTTCCAGGACACAGATACGCAGTATTTT
>TRBJ2-1|16|TRBD2|TRBV11-2|NA
CASSRISGLADNEQFF
TGTGCCAGCAGCCGGATTTCAGGACTAGCGGACAATGAGCAGTTCTTC
>TRBJ2-1|13|TRBD1|TRBV12-3/TRBV12-4|NA
CASSLKGADEQFF
TGTGCCAGCAGTTTAAAGGGGGCAGATGAGCAGTTCTTC
>TRBJ1-4|14|NA|TRBV28|NA
CASQWGATNEKLFF
TGTGCCAGCCAATGGGGAGCAACTAATGAAAAACTGTTTTTT
>TRBJ1-3|14|NA|TRBV19|NA
CASSPRTPGNTIYF
TGTGCCAGTAGTCCTCGGACACCTGGAAACACCATATATTTT
>TRBJ2-1|17|TRBD2|TRBV6-2/TRBV6-3|NA
CASSYLVAGLSYNEQFF
TGTGCCAGCAGTTATTTGGTAGCGGGACTATCCTACAATGAGCAGTTCTTC
>TRBJ2-1|20|TRBD2|TRBV18|NA
CASSPSSGADFLSSYNEQFF
TGTGCCAGCTCACCGTCTAGCGGGGCCGATTTTTTAAGCTCCTACAATGAGCAGTTCTTC
>TRBJ2-3|20|TRBD2|TRBV4-1|NA
CASSQDSTASGRVSTDTQYF
TGCGCCAGCAGCCAAGATAGCACCGCCAGCGGGAGAGTGAGCACAGATACGCAGTATTTT
>TRBJ2-5|19|NA|TRBV18|once
CASSRMDGGRTGVGETQYF
TGTGCCAGCTCACGAATGGATGGGGGAAGAACGGGAGTGGGAGAGACCCAGTACTTC
>TRBJ2-5|14|NA|TRBV18|NA
CASSRRQEQETQYF
TGTGCCAGCTCTCGAAGACAGGAACAAGAGACCCAGTACTTC
>TRBJ2-3|17|TRBD2|TRBV6-2/TRBV6-3|NA
CASSYSAASGSTDTQYF
TGTGCCAGCAGTTACTCGGCGGCTAGCGGGAGCACAGATACGCAGTATTTT
>TRBJ2-1|18|TRBD2|TRBV5-1|NA
CASSLGLAEMSSYNEQFF
TGCGCCAGCAGCCTGGGACTAGCGGAAATGAGCTCCTACAATGAGCAGTTCTTC
>TRBJ1-2|14|NA|TRBV6-1|NA
CASSEALENYGYTF
TGTGCCAGCAGTGAAGCGCTGGAGAACTATGGCTACACCTTC
>TRBJ2-7|15|NA|TRBV4-3|NA
CASSQGRTGTYEQYF
TGCGCCAGCAGCCAAGGTCGTACAGGAACCTACGAGCAGTACTTC
>TRBJ2-7|14|NA|TRBV5-4|many
CASSLEAGNYEQYF
TGTGCCAGCAGCTTGGAAGCAGGGAACTACGAGCAGTACTTC
>TRBJ2-1|9|NA|TRBV27|NA
CASRVLQFF
TGTGCCAGCAGGGTACTGCAGTTCTTC
>TRBJ2-7|12|NA|TRBV5-5|NA
CATMDSSYEQYF
TGTGCCACCATGGACAGCTCCTACGAGCAGTACTTC
>TRBJ2-3|15|NA|TRBV9|NA
CASSVRGREEDTQYF
TGTGCCAGCAGCGTGAGAGGCCGTGAAGAGGATACGCAGTATTTT
>TRBJ2-2|16|NA|TRBV10-3|NA
CAISESGGLNTGELFF
TGTGCCATCAGTGAATCCGGGGGATTGAACACCGGGGAGCTGTTTTTT
>TRBJ1-4|14|NA|TRBV7-2|NA
CASSLDIFNEKLFF
TGTGCCAGCAGCTTGGACATTTTTAATGAAAAACTGTTTTTT
>TRBJ2-3|15|TRBD2|TRBV25-1|NA
CASSLGIAGADTQYF
TGTGCCAGCAGTCTTGGAATAGCGGGAGCCGATACGCAGTATTTT
>TRBJ2-7|15|TRBD1|TRBV7-8|NA
CASSLGGTGVFGQYF
TGTGCCAGCAGCTTAGGTGGGACAGGGGTTTTCGGGCAGTACTTC
>TRBJ2-1|16|TRBD2|TRBV3-1/TRBV3-2|NA
CASSQALAGSYNEQFF
TGTGCCAGCAGCCAAGCTCTAGCGGGGTCCTACAATGAGCAGTTCTTC
>TRBJ2-2|18|TRBD2|TRBV20-1|NA
CSASSAGTSGADTGELFF
TGCAGTGCTAGTTCTGCCGGGACTAGCGGGGCAGACACCGGGGAGCTGTTTTTT
>TRBJ1-6|16|NA|TRBV9|NA
CASSPPGDGYNSPLHF
TGTGCCAGCAGCCCCCCGGGGGACGGATATAATTCACCCCTCCACTTT
>TRBJ1-1|15|NA|TRBV10-2|NA
CASSESGHLNTEAFF
TGCGCCAGCAGTGAGTCGGGACACTTGAACACTGAAGCTTTCTTT
>TRBJ1-1|13|NA|TRBV19|NA
CASSTQMNTEAFF
TGTGCCAGTAGCACACAAATGAACACTGAAGCTTTCTTT
>TRBJ2-1|17|TRBD1|TRBV7-8|NA
CASSLARDGTGGNEQFF
TGTGCCAGCAGCTTAGCCCGAGATGGGACAGGGGGCAATGAGCAGTTCTTC
>TRBJ1-1|13|NA|TRBV5-4|NA
CASSLQQGKEAFF
TGTGCCAGCAGCTTGCAACAGGGAAAAGAAGCTTTCTTT
>TRBJ1-2|13|NA|TRBV4-1|NA
CASSPIGVDGYTF
TGCGCCAGCAGCCCGATAGGGGTGGACGGCTACACCTTC
>TRBJ1-2|13|NA|TRBV6-5|NA
CASTSGGQSGYTF
TGTGCCAGCACCTCCGGTGGGCAGTCTGGCTACACCTTC
>TRBJ2-1|16|NA|TRBV7-9|NA
CASSLALTDSYNEQFF
TGTGCCAGCAGCTTAGCGTTGACAGACTCCTACAATGAGCAGTTCTTC
>TRBJ1-2|16|TRBD1|TRBV29-1|NA
CSGTIRGTGGAGGYTF
TGCAGCGGTACCATAAGAGGTACAGGGGGCGCTGGAGGCTACACCTTC
>TRBJ2-5|14|NA|TRBV5-1|NA
CASSIGTYQETQYF
TGCGCCAGCAGCATCGGGACTTACCAAGAGACCCAGTACTTC
>TRBJ2-7|16|TRBD2|TRBV3-1/TRBV3-2|NA
CASSQGALAGPYEQYF
TGTGCCAGCAGCCAAGGAGCTCTAGCGGGACCCTACGAGCAGTACTTC
>TRBJ1-2|14|NA|TRBV30|NA
CAWSPRGGVYGYTF
TGTGCCTGGAGTCCCCGCGGGGGGGTCTATGGCTACACCTTC
>TRBJ1-1|16|TRBD1|TRBV4-2|NA
CASSPGQGYLNTEAFF
TGTGCCAGCAGTCCCGGACAGGGGTACCTGAACACTGAAGCTTTCTTT
>TRBJ2-5|14|NA|TRBV6-1|NA
CASSDPGIQETQYF
TGTGCCAGCAGTGATCCAGGGATCCAAGAGACCCAGTACTTC
>TRBJ2-5|14|TRBD1|TRBV7-2|NA
CASSFRGRIETQYF
TGTGCCAGCAGCTTCAGGGGGCGTATAGAGACCCAGTACTTC
>TRBJ1-1|13|NA|TRBV24-1|NA
CATSDRRGTEAFF
TGTGCCACCAGTGATCGGAGGGGCACTGAAGCTTTCTTT
>TRBJ2-1|16|NA|TRBV13|NA
CASSFEGVNSYNEQFF
TGTGCCAGCAGCTTTGAAGGGGTAAACTCCTACAATGAGCAGTTCTTC
>TRBJ1-1|16|NA|TRBV4-3|NA
CASSQDLEGGGTEAFF
TGCGCCAGCAGCCAAGATTTGGAAGGGGGTGGCACTGAAGCTTTCTTT
>TRBJ1-1|13|NA|TRBV4-3|once
CASSLAGDTEAFF
TGCGCCAGCAGCCTCGCCGGGGACACTGAAGCTTTCTTT
>TRBJ1-5|11|NA|TRBV6-5|NA
CASGRDRPQHF
TGTGCCAGCGGCAGGGATCGGCCCCAGCATTTT
>TRBJ1-4|16|TRBD1|TRBV4-3|NA
CASSRGRGPVSEKLFF
TGCGCCAGCAGCCGAGGAAGGGGGCCAGTTTCCGAAAAACTGTTTTTT
>TRBJ2-3|12|NA|TRBV5-6|NA
CASSYKPTSIIF
TGTGCCAGCAGCTACAAGCCAACTAGCATAATATTT
>TRBJ2-4|14|NA|TRBV2|NA
CASRISGVQNIQYF
TGTGCCAGCAGGATCTCCGGGGTTCAAAACATTCAGTACTTC
>TRBJ2-7|16|TRBD1|TRBV6-6|NA
CATHSEPGQGSYEQYF
TGTGCCACCCACTCGGAACCCGGACAGGGGTCCTACGAGCAGTACTTC
>TRBJ1-4|17|NA|TRBV3-1/TRBV3-2|NA
CASSQPRSIPKHEKLFF
TGTGCCAGCAGCCAACCCCGCTCCATCCCGAAGCATGAAAAACTGTTTTTT
>TRBJ2-7|16|NA|TRBV11-2|once
CASSLRGLLSSYEQYF
TGTGCCAGCAGCTTAAGGGGACTGTTGAGCTCCTACGAGCAGTACTTC
>TRBJ1-1|12|NA|TRBV28|NA
CASSLVAAEAFF
TGTGCCAGCAGTTTAGTAGCCGCTGAAGCTTTCTTT
>TRBJ1-5|16|NA|TRBV6-2/TRBV6-3|NA
CASSYGLRRGGQPQHF
TGTGCCAGCAGTTACGGCCTCAGGAGGGGGGGGCAGCCCCAGCATTTT